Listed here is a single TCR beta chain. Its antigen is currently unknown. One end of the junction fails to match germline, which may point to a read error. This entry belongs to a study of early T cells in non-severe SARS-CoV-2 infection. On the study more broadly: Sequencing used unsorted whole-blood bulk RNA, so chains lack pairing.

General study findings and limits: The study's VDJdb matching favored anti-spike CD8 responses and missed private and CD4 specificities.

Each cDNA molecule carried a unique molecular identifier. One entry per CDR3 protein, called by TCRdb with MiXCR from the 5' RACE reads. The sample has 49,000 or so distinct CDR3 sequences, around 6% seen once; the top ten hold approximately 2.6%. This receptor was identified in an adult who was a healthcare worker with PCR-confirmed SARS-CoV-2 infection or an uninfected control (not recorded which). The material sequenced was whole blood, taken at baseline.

This CDR3 is CASSQQPRANKQFF. Written as DNA, the CDR3 is TGCGCCAGCAGCCAACAGCCAAGGGCCAATAAGCAGTTCTTC. The rearrangement links TRBV4-1 to TRBJ2-1; no clear D. CDR3 length: 14 amino acids. Germline CDR1 and CDR2: MGHRA and YSYEKL.